The rows below give T cell receptor beta chains drawn from one sample of a study of T cells in Graves' hyperthyroidism and ophthalmopathy. TCRdb used MiXCR to reprocess the multiplex PCR reads, holding one entry per CDR3 protein. Among around 600,000 distinct CDR3 sequences listed, 15% to 18% were seen once. The sequenced material came from blood. These receptors were taken from a woman aged 30 to 39 with Graves' hyperthyroidism. Each CDR3 is given with its conserved first and last residue. Fields, in order: V gene, J gene, CDR3 protein.

TRBV6-9	TRBJ2-7	CASRTPGQETYEQYF
TRBV15	TRBJ1-5	CATRAPGHLGPQHF
TRBV20-1	TRBJ2-5	CSPLRNQETQYF
TRBV7-6	TRBJ2-1	CASSFYGRGYNEQFF
TRBV28	TRBJ1-5	CASSLTIAESNQPQHF
TRBV7-2	TRBJ2-4	CASSKAGIQYF
TRBV12-3/TRBV12-4	TRBJ2-1	CASSLPGTGGPRRPNEQFF
TRBV11-2	TRBJ2-5	CASSLGGSIQETQYF
TRBV7-9	TRBJ2-2	CASSDARDRDTGELFF
TRBV20-1	TRBJ2-6	CSAKVASSGANVLTF
TRBV10-3	TRBJ2-7	CAIRSGGLSSYEQYF
TRBV18	TRBJ2-7	CASSPSLGGDEQYF
TRBV5-1	TRBJ1-2	CASRPGTGVFGYTF
TRBV6-1	TRBJ2-7	CASSDRDTYLTYEQYF
TRBV27	TRBJ1-2	CASSSTPYRGGYGYTF
TRBV6-1	TRBJ1-3	CASSELEGAGNTIYF
TRBV6-9	TRBJ2-2	CASSSGQRNTGELFF
TRBV7-9	TRBJ1-4	CASSLLQGGDEKLFF
TRBV5-1	TRBJ1-1	CASSSRPDTPTEAFF
TRBV28	TRBJ2-2	CASSPIRASGNTGELFF
TRBV20-1	TRBJ2-7	CSANRGWEQYF
TRBV29-1	TRBJ2-3	CSVGGTRTGVGTDTQYF